This T cell receptor (beta chain) was observed in a study of blood T cells in healthy people across ages. Turning to this clonotype: Antigen: not known.

Those donating, healthy Caucasian individuals from Russia, were aged roughly 6 to 100. Primed by a sample-barcoded 5' primer and a J-beta primer mix, a second PCR proceeded for 7 to 11 cycles. TCRdb called the 5' RACE reads again in MiXCR, with one record for every CDR3 protein. The sample has about 1.5 million distinct CDR3 sequences; approximately 43% are singletons. Germline loops: CDR1 SEHNR, CDR2 FQNEAQ (reference sequence). There are 16 residues in the CDR3. Trimming removed 5 bases from V and 0 bases from J; junction bases left unmatched: 6. Findings and limits, study-wide: A roughly linear age-dependent decrease characterized TCR beta diversity per million T cells.

This clonotype was obtained from a woman younger than 30 in good health. Sequencing was performed on blood. The chain has TRBV7-9 and TRBJ2-2, with 7 bases that match TRBD1. CDR3: CASSLKTGTNTGELFF. The CDR3 DNA sequence: TGTGCCAGCAGCCTCAAGACAGGGACGAACACCGGGGAGCTGTTTTTT.